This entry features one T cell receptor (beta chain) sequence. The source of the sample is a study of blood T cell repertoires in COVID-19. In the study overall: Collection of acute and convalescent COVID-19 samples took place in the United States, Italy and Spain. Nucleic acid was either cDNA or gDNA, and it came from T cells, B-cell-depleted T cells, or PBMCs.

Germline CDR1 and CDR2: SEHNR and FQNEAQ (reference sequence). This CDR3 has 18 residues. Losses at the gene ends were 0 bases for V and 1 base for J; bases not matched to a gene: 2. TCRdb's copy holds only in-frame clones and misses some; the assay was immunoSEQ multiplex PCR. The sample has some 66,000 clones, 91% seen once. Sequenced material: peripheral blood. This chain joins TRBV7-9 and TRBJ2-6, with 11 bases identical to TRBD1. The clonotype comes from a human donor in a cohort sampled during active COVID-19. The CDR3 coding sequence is TGTGCCAGCAGCTTAGCTGGACAGGGGGCGTCTGGGGCCAACGTCCTGACTTTC. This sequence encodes CASSLAGQGASGANVLTF.